This T cell receptor beta chain came from a study of blood T cell repertoires in COVID-19. Study-wide background: Sites in the United States, Italy and Spain provided acute and convalescent COVID-19 samples.

Cohort allocation depended upon clinical history that participants reported. As processed by the authors: It was from reference gene primer amplification that nucleated cell counts were estimated. This table comes from immunoSEQ multiplex PCR, and its TCRdb copy is limited to in-frame clones, with some not included. The V and J calls and clone size are taken from that table; D and trimming were inferred from the DNA. The data show 200,000 or so clones, with approximately 92% seen just once and around 2% held by the top ten. The material sequenced was PBMCs or T cells enriched from blood (not recorded which). The source is a woman aged 40 to 49 with acute COVID-19.

DNA for the CDR3: TGCGCCAGCAGTACTAGCGGGGCCCCGGGGGCCGGGGAGCTGTTTTTT. It translates to CASSTSGAPGAGELFF. The chain joins TRBV10-1 to TRBJ2-2, with 10 positions matching TRBD2. V lost 5 bases and J lost 6; bases outside the gene matches: 9. Germline CDR1 WNHNN, CDR2 SYGVQD (reference sequence). This CDR3 has 16 amino acids.